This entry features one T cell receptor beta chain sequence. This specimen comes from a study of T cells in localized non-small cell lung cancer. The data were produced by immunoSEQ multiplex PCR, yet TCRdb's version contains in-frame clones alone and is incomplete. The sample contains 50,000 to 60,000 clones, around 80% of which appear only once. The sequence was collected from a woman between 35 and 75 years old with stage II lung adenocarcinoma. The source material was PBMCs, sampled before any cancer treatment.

The CDR3 DNA is TGTGCCAGCAGCTTAGCTTTGAACACCGGGGAGCTGTTTTTT. Translating gives CASSLALNTGELFF. V is TRBV11-2 and J is TRBJ2-2; D gene uncertain. Germline CDR1 reads SGHAT; CDR2 reads FQNNGV. Between the trimmed V and J ends, which lost 1 base and 1 base, there was a span of 4 bases. The CDR3 has 14 amino acids.